The rows below give T cell receptor beta chains drawn from one sample of a study of CD8+CD57+ T cells in acquired aplastic anemia. TCRdb redid the calling of the reads with MiXCR, one entry per CDR3 protein. The top ten hold about three fifths of the sample, which has roughly 200,000 distinct CDR3 sequences, about 60% seen once. The specimen was sorted CD4+, CD8+, or CD8+CD57+ T cells (not recorded which) from PBMCs. The receptors originated from a human donor with aplastic anemia. CDR3s include the opening cysteine and the closing phenylalanine or tryptophan. A D gene is named only where the DNA matches it firmly.

CASSLAPQGDTEAFF	TRBV7-2	TRBJ1-1	TRBD1
CASSQIRDANEQFF	TRBV4-1	TRBJ2-1	.
CASRRDRAGNTIYF	TRBV19	TRBJ1-3	TRBD1
CAQGVPTQETQYF	TRBV10-1	TRBJ2-5	.
CASSVDGTQREKLFF	TRBV9	TRBJ1-4	.
CAISAPRGTGGYTF	TRBV10-3	TRBJ1-2	TRBD1
CSAPDRRTYEQYF	TRBV20-1	TRBJ2-7	.
CASSLAYSPLHF	TRBV12-3/TRBV12-4	TRBJ1-6	.
CASSPAGGGSNSYEQYF	TRBV7-9	TRBJ2-7	TRBD2
CASSWDRDNFAFF	TRBV7-2	TRBJ1-1	TRBD1
CASSSGLAGEHTGELFF	TRBV5-1	TRBJ2-2	TRBD2
CASSEATAYEQYF	TRBV5-1	TRBJ2-7	.
CASSQESGGGETQYF	TRBV4-2	TRBJ2-5	TRBD2
CATLDRRNNQPQHF	TRBV19	TRBJ1-5	TRBD1
CSARGTIVDTQYF	TRBV20-1	TRBJ2-3	.
CASSRTGGHGYTF	TRBV19	TRBJ1-2	TRBD1
CASSAIVRGEQFF	TRBV7-3	TRBJ2-1	.
CATSRDRSGGRIYEQYF	TRBV15	TRBJ2-7	.
CASSLTGNNSPLHF	TRBV7-9	TRBJ1-6	.
CSAYRGSDYGYTF	TRBV20-1	TRBJ1-2	.
CASSPTGNQPQHF	TRBV7-8	TRBJ1-5	.
CASSFGTGPNSPLHF	TRBV5-1	TRBJ1-6	TRBD1
CASSPSVEEQFF	TRBV12-3/TRBV12-4	TRBJ2-1	.
CASSPGGRRGSSYEQYF	TRBV2	TRBJ2-7	.
CSAADRESSYEQYF	TRBV20-1	TRBJ2-7	TRBD1
CASRQGGSSRGTQYF	TRBV2	TRBJ2-5	.
CSASTQGARVVDEQYF	TRBV20-1	TRBJ2-7	TRBD1
CATSAAGTDAYEQYF	TRBV24-1	TRBJ2-7	TRBD1
CSARGGTVRNQPQHF	TRBV20-1	TRBJ1-5	.
CASSARWGDEQYF	TRBV9	TRBJ2-7	.
CASIRGDRFGEKLSF	TRBV28	TRBJ1-4	TRBD1
CASSTTGLVIEQYF	TRBV7-2	TRBJ2-7	.
CASSLTAWTGVSTDTQYF	TRBV27	TRBJ2-3	TRBD1
CASSSGTTIWQYF	TRBV9	TRBJ2-7	TRBD2
CASSIQGVRTAFF	TRBV19	TRBJ1-1	TRBD1
CSVVGLAGGSTDTQYF	TRBV29-1	TRBJ2-3	TRBD2
CASSSGGPLHF	TRBV7-9	TRBJ1-6	TRBD1
CASIGEGLRDTIYF	TRBV2	TRBJ1-3	.
CATSDDRGVELFF	TRBV24-1	TRBJ1-4	TRBD1
CASSVVAGGNEKLFF	TRBV9	TRBJ1-4	TRBD1
CASSLEGTDSYEQYF	TRBV7-9	TRBJ2-7	.
CSATRTASYEQYF	TRBV20-1	TRBJ2-7	.
CATSDTSTDTQCF	TRBV24-1	TRBJ2-3	.
CASSAKGRYSNQPQHF	TRBV7-2	TRBJ1-5	.
CASSDPTSGGFLETQYF	TRBV25-1	TRBJ2-5	TRBD2
CASSLVGRALDTQYF	TRBV7-2	TRBJ2-3	TRBD2
CASSVLQSGYQETQYF	TRBV7-6	TRBJ2-5	.
CATAPRDKNNSPLHF	TRBV10-3	TRBJ1-6	.
CASSEEGADGYTF	TRBV6-1	TRBJ1-2	.
CATSRPLPGQGGVTEAFF	TRBV15	TRBJ1-1	TRBD1
CASSSRVAGPTDTQYF	TRBV7-8	TRBJ2-3	TRBD2
CASSPPPRGRLVNQPQHF	TRBV5-8	TRBJ1-5	TRBD1
CASSLIGRSDTQYF	TRBV7-3	TRBJ2-5	TRBD2